In its sample, the clone carrying this TCR beta chain was seen a few times. A single record per CDR3 protein comes from TCRdb applying MiXCR to the multiplex PCR reads. The profile shows some 97,000 distinct CDR3 sequences, 21% of them singletons. Breast cancer patients provided tissue from their axillary draining lymph nodes. These data are taken from a study of breast tumors, draining lymph nodes, adjacent tissues. The sequenced material came from axillary lymph node tissue. This sequence was found in a female donor with breast cancer. Some clones in this sample may be carry-over from other donors' samples.

The CDR3 spells CASKRTGQDAGELFF. The CDR3 region has the DNA TGTGCCAGCAAACGGACAGGGCAGGACGCCGGGGAGCTGTTTTTT. The chain carries TRBV27 and TRBJ2-2; 8 bases are shared with TRBD1. Trimming at V came to 7 bases and at J to 6 bases, leaving 10 bases not matched to a gene. The CDR3 extends over 15 amino acids. In germline, CDR1 is MNHEY, CDR2 SMNVEV (reference sequence).